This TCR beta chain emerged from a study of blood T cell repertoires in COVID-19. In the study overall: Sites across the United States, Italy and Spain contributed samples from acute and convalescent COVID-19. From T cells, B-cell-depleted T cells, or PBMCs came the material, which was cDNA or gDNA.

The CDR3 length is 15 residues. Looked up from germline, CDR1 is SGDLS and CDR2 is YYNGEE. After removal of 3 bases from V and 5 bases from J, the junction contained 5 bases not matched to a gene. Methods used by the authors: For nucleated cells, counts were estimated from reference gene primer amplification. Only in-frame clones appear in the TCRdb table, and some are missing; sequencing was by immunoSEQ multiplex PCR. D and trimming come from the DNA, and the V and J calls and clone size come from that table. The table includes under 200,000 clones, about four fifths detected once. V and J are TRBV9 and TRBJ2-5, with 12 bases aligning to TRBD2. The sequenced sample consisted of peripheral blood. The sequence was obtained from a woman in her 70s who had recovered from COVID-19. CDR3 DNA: TGTGCCAGCAGCGCGACTAGCGGGAGTAGGGAGACCCAGTACTTC. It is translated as CASSATSGSRETQYF.